A selection of T cell receptor beta chains follows, all from one sample in a study of a mutant IDH1 vaccine in newly diagnosed glioma. No antigen has been assigned to these receptors. The table came from immunoSEQ multiplex PCR; TCRdb's copy has only in-frame clones and leaves some out. The sample lists over 35,000 clones, about 88% seen once, with about 2.2% in the top ten. Source: PBMCs, taken from a glioma patient whose treatment included an IDH1 peptide vaccine. Receptors were obtained from a woman under 30 with glioma. Some clones in this sample may be carry-over from other donors' samples. The CDR3 runs from the conserved cysteine through the conserved F or W. A D gene is named only where the DNA matches it firmly. Size is stated for part of the rows, as once, few or many counts, or as a class when the clone is expanded.

- | TRBJ1-1 | TRBV6-6 | TRBD1 | TGTGCCAGCAGGGCGACAGGGCAGAACACTGAAGCTTTCTTT | CASRATGQNTEAFF
- | TRBJ1-5 | TRBV27 | - | TGTGCCAGCAGTCCCTTTGCTTCTCAGCCCCAGCATTTT | CASSPFASQPQHF
- | TRBJ1-1 | TRBV11-2 | TRBD1 | TGTGCCAGCAGCTTAGTTGACAGGGACCACACTGAAGCTTTCTTT | CASSLVDRDHTEAFF
- | TRBJ2-3 | TRBV13 | TRBD2 | TGTGCCAGTATTGTTAGCGGGGGAATCACAGATACGCAGTATTTT | CASIVSGGITDTQYF
large | TRBJ2-1 | TRBV4-2 | - | TGTGCCAGCAGCCAAGAGGGGAGTCTAGTCTACAATGAGCAGTTCTTC | CASSQEGSLVYNEQFF
few | TRBJ1-1 | TRBV6-5 | - | TGTGCCAGCATCCGGGGCGCGGGTGAAGCTTTCTTT | CASIRGAGEAFF
- | TRBJ2-5 | TRBV29-1 | TRBD2 | TGCAGCGTTGACGGCGGGAGCCAAGAGACCCAGTACTTC | CSVDGGSQETQYF
- | TRBJ2-2 | TRBV25-1 | TRBD2 | TGTGCCAGCAGGCGGGGGACCCTTGGCGGGGAGCTGTTTTTT | CASRRGTLGGELFF
- | TRBJ1-1 | TRBV19 | - | TGTGCCAGTACGGTAGGAGGGATCATGAACACTGAAGCTTTCTTT | CASTVGGIMNTEAFF
- | TRBJ1-2 | TRBV9 | TRBD1 | TGTGCCAGCAGCGAGACAGGGGATGGCTACACCTTC | CASSETGDGYTF
- | TRBJ2-7 | TRBV5-1 | - | TGCGCCAGCAGCTCCTCCTACGAGCAGTACTTC | CASSSSYEQYF
- | TRBJ1-4 | TRBV7-9 | - | TGTGCCAGCAGCTTAACACAGGGACTCGCAACTAATGAAAAACTGTTTTTT | CASSLTQGLATNEKLFF
- | TRBJ2-1 | TRBV5-6 | TRBD2 | TGTGCCAGCAGCTTTGGGGCTAGCGGGAGATCCTACAATGAGCAGTTCTTC | CASSFGASGRSYNEQFF
- | TRBJ1-1 | TRBV5-4 | TRBD1 | TGTGCCAGCAGCGTGGGACAGGGCTCTGAAGCTTTCTTT | CASSVGQGSEAFF
- | TRBJ2-3 | TRBV7-2 | TRBD2 | TGTGCCAGCAGCTTGGCGCGGGGGTCTGTAGCAGATACGCAGTATTTT | CASSLARGSVADTQYF
- | TRBJ2-2 | TRBV7-2 | TRBD2 | TGTGCCAGCAGCTTAGCTAGTAGCGGGACCACCGGGGAGCTGTTTTTT | CASSLASSGTTGELFF
few | TRBJ1-2 | TRBV15 | - | TGTGCCACCAGCAGATGGACGATTGATGGCTACACCTTC | CATSRWTIDGYTF
- | TRBJ2-7 | TRBV5-8 | - | TGTGCCAGCAGCTTGGGGGTTGAGGTCTCCTACGAGCAGTACTTC | CASSLGVEVSYEQYF
- | TRBJ1-1 | TRBV5-4 | - | TGTGCCAGCAGCCCTGGGGTCCAGGGACGTCTTGAAGCTTTCTTT | CASSPGVQGRLEAFF
- | TRBJ2-1 | TRBV19 | TRBD2 | TGTGCCAGTAGCAGGGAGGGTGAGCAGTTCTTC | CASSREGEQFF
medium-sized | TRBJ1-3 | TRBV5-1 | - | TGCGCCAGCAGACCTCCCTATCGGGGTGCTGGAAACACCATATATTTT | CASRPPYRGAGNTIYF
- | TRBJ2-5 | TRBV7-9 | - | TGTGCCAGCAGCATCCCCCCTACGCCCCAGGAGACCCAGTACTTC | CASSIPPTPQETQYF
- | TRBJ2-3 | TRBV5-1 | TRBD1 | TGCGCCAGCAGCTCCGGGACAGGGGGTTTGGATACGCAGTATTTT | CASSSGTGGLDTQYF
- | TRBJ1-6 | TRBV11-2 | - | TGTGCCAGCAGTTCAATACAGGGAAGAGGTTCACCCCTCCACTTT | CASSSIQGRGSPLHF
- | TRBJ1-2 | TRBV9 | - | TGTGCCAGCAGCGTAGGACGTCCAGGGGCAGGGTATGGCTACACCTTC | CASSVGRPGAGYGYTF